This TCR beta chain was identified during a study of blood T cell repertoires in COVID-19. The overall study: COVID-19 samples from acute and convalescent phases originated in the United States, Italy and Spain.

As originally analysed: Using reference gene primer amplification, nucleated cell counts were estimated. The method was immunoSEQ multiplex PCR; TCRdb's version includes in-frame clones alone and lacks a portion of them. V, J and clone size reflect that table, while D and trimming were determined from the DNA. The sample holds about 130,000 clones, about 78% seen once. Germline loops: CDR1 SGDLS, CDR2 YYNGEE. Deletions cut 4 bases from V and 0 bases from J, with 8 bases between. The CDR3 is 14 residues long. Sequences were obtained from peripheral blood. This sequence joins TRBV9 and TRBJ1-3, with a possible D match to TRBD1 (5 bases). The receptor comes from a man between 60 and 70 years old who had recovered from COVID-19. CDR3 sequence: CASSRQNSGNTIYF. The CDR3 region has the DNA TGTGCCAGCAGCAGACAGAACTCTGGAAACACCATATATTTT.